This T cell receptor beta chain was sequenced in a study of patients and donors after allogeneic stem cell transplantation. This CDR3 region has 15 residues. Germline loops: CDR1 MGHRA, CDR2 YSYEKL. Trimming removed 0 bases from V and 2 bases from J, with 10 bases in between. In its sample, this clonotype is medium-sized. TCRdb recomputed calls from the RT-PCR reads with MiXCR, one row per CDR3 protein. The profile shows around 7,000 distinct CDR3 sequences, roughly 13% of them singletons. This chain connects TRBV4-1 to TRBJ1-2, with a possible D match to TRBD1 (5 bases). The sequencing input was blood, either unsorted or a sorted T cell fraction (not recorded which). The source of this sequence is a human donor who was either an allogeneic HSCT recipient or a stem cell or donor lymphocyte infusion donor (not recorded which). It is not recorded whose cells these are; they may come from a transplant donor. Here the CDR3 DNA reads TGCGCCAGCAGCCAAGATCGACAGATGAACTATGGCTACACCTTC. This gives the protein CASSQDRQMNYGYTF.